This T cell receptor beta chain was observed in a study of metastatic and nonmetastatic thyroid tumors. General study points: Benign nodules reportedly had significantly lower TCR beta diversity than malignant thyroid tumors in blood and tumor.

All patients were treatment-naive before thyroid surgery. Germline assignment: CDR1 MDHEN and CDR2 SYDVKM. This CDR3 spans 14 amino acids. With 6 bases clipped from V and 3 bases from J, the junction kept 7 bases outside the gene matches. This clone is categorized as medium-sized. What it binds is not known. TCRdb reassembled clones from the PCR reads with MiXCR. This table holds about 35,000 clones, 25% to 35% found once. Sequenced input: blood. This clonotype originated in a female donor with papillary thyroid cancer or a benign thyroid nodule (not recorded which). Some clones in this sample may be carry-over from other donors' samples. The chain combines TRBV28 with TRBJ2-7, with 8 bases lining up with TRBD1. The CDR3 here is CASSPSTGDYEQYF. CDR3 DNA: TGTGCCAGCAGCCCCTCGACAGGGGACTACGAGCAGTACTTC.